This TCR beta chain came from a study of monozygotic twins with inflammatory bowel disease. Study-level findings and limits: Differing immunosuppressive treatments may have added variability to patient repertoires. Support for any single strong IBD-associated signal or clonotype was not found.

The authors drew about 2.7 ml of blood from each donor. Total RNA from whole blood was isolated with no T cell sorting. Note on this clonotype: Antigen specificity is unknown.

This CDR3 comprises 12 residues. CDR1 is LNHDA, CDR2 SQIVND, per germline (reference sequence). One entry per CDR3 protein, without DNA, is what TCRdb gives after re-calling the 5' RACE reads. Its clone listing holds approximately 400,000 distinct CDR3 sequences. The source is a human donor with ulcerative colitis or Crohn's disease, or a healthy co-twin of an affected twin (not recorded which). Sequencing was done on a sample of blood. The rearrangement uses TRBV19 and TRBJ1-1; TCRdb indicates TRBD1, and absent DNA this call remains unverified. The CDR3 is CASSSPGPQAFF.